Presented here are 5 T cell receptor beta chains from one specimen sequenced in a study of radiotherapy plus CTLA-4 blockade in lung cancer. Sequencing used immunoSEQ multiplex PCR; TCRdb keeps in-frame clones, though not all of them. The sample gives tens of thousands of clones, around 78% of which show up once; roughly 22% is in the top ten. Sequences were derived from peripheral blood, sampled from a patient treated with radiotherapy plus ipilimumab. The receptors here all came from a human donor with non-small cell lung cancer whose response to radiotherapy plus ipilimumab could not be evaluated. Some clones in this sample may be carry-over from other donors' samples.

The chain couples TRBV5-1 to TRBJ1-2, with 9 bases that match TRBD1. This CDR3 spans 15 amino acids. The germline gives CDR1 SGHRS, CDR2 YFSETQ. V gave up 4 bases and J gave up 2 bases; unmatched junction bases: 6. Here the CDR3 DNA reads TGCGCCAGCAGCCCCAACAGGGGGCGCAACTATGGCTACACCTTC. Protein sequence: CASSPNRGRNYGYTF.

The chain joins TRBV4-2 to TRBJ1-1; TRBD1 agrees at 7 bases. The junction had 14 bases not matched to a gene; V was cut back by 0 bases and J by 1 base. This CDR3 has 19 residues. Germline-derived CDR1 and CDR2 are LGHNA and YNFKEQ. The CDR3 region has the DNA TGTGCCAGCAGCCAAGATCCGAGATCCGGGACAGTCTCGAACACTGAAGCTTTCTTT. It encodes CASSQDPRSGTVSNTEAFF.

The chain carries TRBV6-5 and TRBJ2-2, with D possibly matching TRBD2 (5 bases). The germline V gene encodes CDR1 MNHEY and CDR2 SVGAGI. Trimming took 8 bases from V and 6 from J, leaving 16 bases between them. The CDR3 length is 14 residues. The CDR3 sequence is CASGPHGVPGELFF. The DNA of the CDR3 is TGTGCCAGCGGGCCCCACGGGGTGCCCGGGGAGCTGTTTTTT.

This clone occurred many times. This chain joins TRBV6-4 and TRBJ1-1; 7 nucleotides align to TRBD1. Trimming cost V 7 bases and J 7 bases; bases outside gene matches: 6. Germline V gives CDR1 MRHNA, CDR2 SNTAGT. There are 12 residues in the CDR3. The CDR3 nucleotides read TGTGCCAGCAAGGACAGGTCTAATGAAGCTTTCTTT. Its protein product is CASKDRSNEAFF.

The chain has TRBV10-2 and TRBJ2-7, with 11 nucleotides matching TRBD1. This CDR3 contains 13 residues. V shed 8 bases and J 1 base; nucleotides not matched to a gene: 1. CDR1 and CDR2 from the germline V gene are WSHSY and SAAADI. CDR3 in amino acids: CASGQGASYEQYF. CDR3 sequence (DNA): TGCGCCAGCGGACAGGGGGCATCCTACGAGCAGTACTTC.